Listed below are T cell receptor beta chains from one sample, sequenced in a study of OX40 agonist ivuxolimab in advanced cancers. Only in-frame clones appear in the TCRdb table, and some are missing; sequencing was by immunoSEQ multiplex PCR. The sample has 100,000 to 150,000 clones; about 90% are singletons. Sequenced material: CD4+ or CD8+ T cells sorted from blood, taken in a trial of the OX40 agonist ivuxolimab. The receptor source for this set is an adult with an advanced solid tumor such as melanoma, head and neck, liver or kidney cancer. The CDR3 runs from the conserved cysteine through the conserved F or W. D genes are given only for firm matches. Clone size is given for some rows only: seen once, a few or many times, or a class if the clone is expanded.

abundance	v_gene	d_gene	j_gene	CDR3aa	CDR3nt
.	TRBV5-1	.	TRBJ2-7	CASSLDPDEQYF	TGCGCCAGCAGCTTGGACCCCGACGAGCAGTACTTC
.	TRBV28	TRBD2	TRBJ2-5	CASSPRFTSGGKETQYF	TGTGCCAGCAGCCCCCGTTTCACTAGCGGGGGGAAAGAGACCCAGTACTTC
.	TRBV15	.	TRBJ2-7	CATSREGVIFYF	TGTGCCACCAGCAGGGAGGGGGTCATTTTCTACTTC
few	TRBV11-2	TRBD1	TRBJ2-7	CASSFGTGHSYEQYF	TGTGCCAGCAGCTTCGGGACAGGACACTCCTACGAGCAGTACTTC
once	TRBV6-5	.	TRBJ1-3	CASSVSIVPGNTIYF	TGTGCCAGCAGTGTCAGTATTGTGCCTGGAAACACCATATATTTT
once	TRBV5-1	TRBD2	TRBJ2-1	CASTQVGTSYNEQFF	TGCGCCAGCACACAGGTCGGGACTAGCTACAATGAGCAGTTCTTC
.	TRBV27	.	TRBJ2-7	CASMASSSYEQYF	TGTGCCAGCATGGCATCCAGCTCCTACGAGCAGTACTTC
once	TRBV19	TRBD1	TRBJ1-4	CASRITGATNEKLFF	TGTGCCAGTAGAATCACAGGGGCAACTAATGAAAAACTGTTTTTT
once	TRBV29-1	.	TRBJ2-3	CSALRRWTVGLRSTDTQYF	TGCAGCGCCTTACGCCGATGGACAGTCGGACTGAGAAGCACAGATACGCAGTATTTT
.	TRBV19	.	TRBJ1-5	CASSMGGGTQPQHF	TGTGCCAGTAGTATGGGGGGGGGCACTCAGCCCCAGCATTTT